These 4 T cell receptor beta chains share one sample of origin, sequenced in a study of sequential checkpoint blockade in melanoma. Some clones are missing from TCRdb's copy, which holds only in-frame ones; the method was immunoSEQ multiplex PCR. The sample shows about 10,000 clones, roughly 74% of them seen only once. Treatment indicated: randomized to nivolumab then ipilimumab (arm A) or the reverse (arm B). Specimen: CD8+ T cells sorted from blood (inferred from file names), collected from a patient given nivolumab and ipilimumab in sequence. The receptors shown here come from a human donor with melanoma.

The chain has TRBV25-1 and TRBJ1-1; no clear D gene. Germline V lookup: CDR1 MGHDK, CDR2 SYGVNS. This CDR3 spans 13 amino acids. V was clipped by 3 bases and J by 6 bases, with 11 bases between them. The CDR3 loop reads CASSEAGSPEAFF. The CDR3 nucleotides are TGTGCCAGCAGTGAGGCAGGAAGCCCTGAAGCTTTCTTT.

This chain uses TRBV7-9 with TRBJ1-1, with D uncertain. The CDR3 has 15 amino acids. V dropped 1 base and J dropped 1 base, with 10 bases sitting between them. Germline assignment: CDR1 SEHNR and CDR2 FQNEAQ (reference sequence). The CDR3 region is CASSLDGLGNTEAFF. The CDR3 DNA reads TGTGCCAGCAGCTTAGATGGACTGGGGAACACTGAAGCTTTCTTT.

The rearrangement links TRBV5-6 to TRBJ2-7, with D possibly being TRBD1 (5 bases). The V end was cut by 0 bases, the J end by 0 bases, with 7 bases between. Germline V gene data show CDR1 as SGHDT and CDR2 as YYEEEE. The CDR3 contains 14 residues. The CDR3 DNA reads as TGTGCCAGCAGCTTGGACAGGAGCTCCTACGAGCAGTACTTC. Protein: CASSLDRSSYEQYF.

V usage is TRBV4-2 and J usage is TRBJ2-7, with a possible D match to TRBD2 (5 bases). Trimming pared 0 bases from V and 3 bases from J, leaving 12 bases between. This CDR3 has 15 residues. Germline V gives CDR1 LGHNA, CDR2 YNFKEQ. The CDR3 region has the DNA TGTGCCAGCAGCCAAGAACAGTACGGGGTCTACGAGCAGTACTTC. Amino acid sequence: CASSQEQYGVYEQYF.